These T cell receptor beta chains were read from a single sample in a study of blood T cell repertoires in COVID-19. Using immunoSEQ multiplex PCR, the repertoire was profiled, and TCRdb retains in-frame clones only, with some absent. The sample lists 60,000 to 85,000 clones, about 90% occurring once. Sequenced material: peripheral blood. These receptor sequences come from a human donor in a cohort sampled during active COVID-19. The CDR3 runs from the conserved cysteine through the conserved F or W. Fields, in order: CDR3 length, clone size, V gene, D gene, J gene, CDR3 protein, CDR3 DNA. The D gene is left open where the match is weak. Clone size is given for some rows only: seen once, a few or many times, or a class if the clone is expanded.

14	-	TRBV18	TRBD1	TRBJ2-5	CASSPGTGQETQYF	TGTGCCAGCTCACCCGGGACAGGACAAGAGACCCAGTACTTC
16	once	TRBV5-1	-	TRBJ2-2	CASSLDGGRDTGELFF	TGCGCCAGCAGCTTGGACGGGGGGCGCGACACCGGGGAGCTGTTTTTT
14	-	TRBV21-1	-	TRBJ1-4	CASLPSATNEKLFF	TGTGCCAGCCTCCCTTCAGCAACTAATGAAAAACTGTTTTTT
15	-	TRBV18	TRBD1	TRBJ2-5	CASSPETGYQETQYF	TGTGCCAGCTCACCGGAGACAGGGTACCAAGAGACCCAGTACTTC
16	-	TRBV7-9	TRBD1	TRBJ1-4	CASSSGTGLVGEKLFF	TGTGCCAGCAGCTCCGGGACAGGGCTTGTCGGTGAAAAACTGTTTTTT
13	-	TRBV6-6	TRBD1	TRBJ1-5	CASRRQGYQPQHF	TGTGCCAGCAGACGACAGGGATATCAGCCCCAGCATTTT
14	-	TRBV15	-	TRBJ1-3	CATSTGGSGNTIYF	TGTGCCACCAGCACTGGAGGCTCTGGAAACACCATATATTTT
17	-	TRBV9	TRBD2	TRBJ2-3	CASSYSGGAADADTQYF	TGTGCCAGCAGCTATAGCGGGGGGGCTGCCGATGCAGATACGCAGTATTTT
17	-	TRBV10-3	TRBD2	TRBJ2-5	CASQEKFSGGDGETQYF	TGTGCCTCCCAAGAAAAGTTTAGCGGGGGTGATGGAGAGACCCAGTACTTC
18	-	TRBV18	TRBD1	TRBJ1-2	CASSSFLGQGARSYGYTF	TGTGCCAGCTCATCCTTCTTAGGACAGGGGGCAAGGAGCTATGGCTACACCTTC